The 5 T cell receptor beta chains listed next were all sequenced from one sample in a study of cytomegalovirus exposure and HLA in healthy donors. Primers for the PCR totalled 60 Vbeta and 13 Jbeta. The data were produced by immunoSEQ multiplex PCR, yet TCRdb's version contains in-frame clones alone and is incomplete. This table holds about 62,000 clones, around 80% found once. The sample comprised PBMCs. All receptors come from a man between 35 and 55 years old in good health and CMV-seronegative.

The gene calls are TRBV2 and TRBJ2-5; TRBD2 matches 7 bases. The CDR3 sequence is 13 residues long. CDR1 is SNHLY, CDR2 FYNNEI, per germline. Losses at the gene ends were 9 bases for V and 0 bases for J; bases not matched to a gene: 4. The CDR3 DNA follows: TGTGCCAGTACACTAGCGTACCAAGAGACCCAGTACTTC. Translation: CASTLAYQETQYF.

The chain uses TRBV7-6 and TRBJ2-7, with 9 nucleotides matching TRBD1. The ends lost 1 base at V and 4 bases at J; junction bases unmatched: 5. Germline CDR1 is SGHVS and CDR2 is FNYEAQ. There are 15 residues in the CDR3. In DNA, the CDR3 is TGTGCCAGCAGCTTAGGAGCTGGACAGGGGTACGAGCAGTACTTC. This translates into CASSLGAGQGYEQYF.

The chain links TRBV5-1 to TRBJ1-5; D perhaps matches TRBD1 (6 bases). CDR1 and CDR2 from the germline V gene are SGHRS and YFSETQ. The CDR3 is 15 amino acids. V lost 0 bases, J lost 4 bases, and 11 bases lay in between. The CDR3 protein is CASSLEGDPNQPQHF. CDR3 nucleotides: TGCGCCAGCAGCTTGGAGGGGGACCCAAATCAGCCCCAGCATTTT.

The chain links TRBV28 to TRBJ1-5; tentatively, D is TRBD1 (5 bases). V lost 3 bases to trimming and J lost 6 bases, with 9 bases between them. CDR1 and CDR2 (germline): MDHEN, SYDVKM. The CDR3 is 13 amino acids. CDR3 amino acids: CASSLGGVQPQHF. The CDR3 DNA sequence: TGTGCCAGCAGTTTGGGGGGAGTTCAGCCCCAGCATTTT.

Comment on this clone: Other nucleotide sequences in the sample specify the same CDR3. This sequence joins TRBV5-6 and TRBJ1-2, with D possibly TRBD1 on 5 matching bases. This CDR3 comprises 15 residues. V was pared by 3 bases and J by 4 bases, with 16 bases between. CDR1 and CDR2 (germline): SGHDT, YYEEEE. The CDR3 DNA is TGTGCCAGCAGCTCCTCCCCAGGGTTAGGCTATGGCTACACCTTC. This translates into CASSSSPGLGYGYTF.